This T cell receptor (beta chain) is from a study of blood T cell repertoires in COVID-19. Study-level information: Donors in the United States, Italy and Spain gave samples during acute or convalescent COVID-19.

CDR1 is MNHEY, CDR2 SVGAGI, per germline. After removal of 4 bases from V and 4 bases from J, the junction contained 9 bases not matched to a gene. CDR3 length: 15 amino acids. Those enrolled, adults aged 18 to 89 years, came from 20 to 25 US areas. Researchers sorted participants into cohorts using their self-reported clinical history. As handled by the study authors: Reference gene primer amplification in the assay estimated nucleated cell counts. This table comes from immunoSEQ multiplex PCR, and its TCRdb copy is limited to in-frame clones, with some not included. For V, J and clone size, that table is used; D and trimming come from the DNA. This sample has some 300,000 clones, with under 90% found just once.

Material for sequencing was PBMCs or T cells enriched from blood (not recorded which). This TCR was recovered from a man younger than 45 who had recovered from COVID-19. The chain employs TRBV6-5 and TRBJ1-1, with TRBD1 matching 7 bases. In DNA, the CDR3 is TGTGCCAGCAGTTTACAGGGGATGGGACTCACTGAAGCTTTCTTT. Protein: CASSLQGMGLTEAFF.